This T cell receptor beta chain is drawn from a study of blood T cell repertoires in COVID-19. For the study at large: Samples came from the United States, Italy and Spain, spanning acute and convalescent COVID-19. The cDNA or gDNA used as material had been derived from T cells, B-cell-depleted T cells, or PBMCs.

CDR1 and CDR2 (germline): SGHKS, YYEKEE (reference sequence). Trimming at V came to 4 bases and at J to 0 bases, leaving 3 bases not matched to a gene. This CDR3 has 15 amino acids. In the original workflow: Estimation of nucleated cell counts relied on the amplification of reference gene primers. Sequencing was performed with immunoSEQ multiplex PCR; in TCRdb, only in-frame clones are kept and a portion is missing. From that table come the V and J calls and clone size; the DNA was used to work out D and trimming. The sample includes approximately 56,000 clones, around 84% of them seen just once. This clonotype was obtained from a woman older than 75 with acute or convalescent COVID-19. V and J are TRBV5-5 and TRBJ1-4; TRBD1 agrees at 7 bases. Material for sequencing was peripheral blood. CDR3 bases: TGTGCCAGCAGCGAGGGGACAGCAACTAATGAAAAACTGTTTTTT. Protein product: CASSEGTATNEKLFF.